The 8 T cell receptor beta chains below come from one sample, sequenced in a study of vaccination and CD4 T cells after COVID-19 (dated by TCRdb to 2021 to 2024). Receptor amplification or capture employed PCR. This sample was sequenced with an Illumina iSeq 100. TCRdb applied fastp at Q25 and MiXCR to the public reads, then kept only in-frame beta chains. Here each entry gathers all rows of one CDR3 protein and keeps the most common genes and DNA. The sample records some 40,000 distinct CDR3 sequences, more than 30% of which are singletons. The ten biggest clones cover 4.5% to 7% of the sample. The sample's time point, from its label and the paper: late sampling 161 to 241 days after vaccination in a few convalescent patients. Source: CD4+ T cells from blood, taken about 7 months after SARS-CoV-2 vaccination. Receptor source: a human donor who had recovered from COVID-19.

The rearrangement uses TRBV6-1 and TRBJ2-3, with 8 positions matching TRBD2. This CDR3 has 15 amino acids. Unmatched junction bases numbered 14, after V lost 4 bases and J lost 11 bases. CDR1 and CDR2 from the germline V gene are MNHNS and SASEGT. The CDR3 sequence: CASSGSSGLGVGQYF. CDR3 nucleotides: TGTGCCAGCAGTGGATCTAGCGGGCTGGGGGTGGGGCAGTATTTT.

The J gene is TRBJ2-3, the V gene TRBV6-1; 7 bases agree with TRBD1. Germline V gene data show CDR1 as MNHNS and CDR2 as SASEGT. Trimming took 6 bases from V and 0 from J; bases not matched to a gene: 6. The CDR3 is 15 amino acids. CDR3 coding DNA: TGTGCCAGCAGGAAAGACAGGGCTAGCACAGATACGCAGTATTTT. Amino acid sequence: CASRKDRASTDTQYF.

This clonotype was counted a few times. The genes are TRBV11-1 and TRBJ2-7; possibly TRBD1 or TRBD2 for D (5 bases each). V was clipped by 3 bases and J by 4 bases, with 13 bases between them. The CDR3 covers 14 residues. Germline assignment: CDR1 SGHAT and CDR2 FQDESV (reference sequence). This CDR3 reads CASSFGALVYEQYF. In DNA form, the CDR3 reads TGTGCCAGCAGCTTCGGGGCTCTTGTTTACGAGCAGTACTTC.

This chain uses TRBV4-1 with TRBJ2-4, with no clear D. V lost 1 base and J lost 1, with 17 bases in between. This CDR3 region has 18 residues. In germline, CDR1 is MGHRA, CDR2 YSYEKL. CDR3 DNA: TGCGCCAGCAGCCAAGTTGCTCGTAAACCTGGGGCCAAAAACATTCAGTACTTC. Its translation is CASSQVARKPGAKNIQYF.

This clonotype has more than one count but fewer than ten. This chain uses TRBV7-9 with TRBJ2-7, with D maybe TRBD1 (5 bases). The length of the CDR3 is 13 residues. V was shortened by 1 base and J by 4 bases, with 8 bases between the two germline ends. Germline lookup yields CDR1 SEHNR and CDR2 FQNEAQ (reference sequence). CDR3 coding DNA: TGTGCCAGCAGCTTAGAGGCAGGGTACGAGCAGTACTTC. Encoded protein: CASSLEAGYEQYF. The whole variable domain, remainder taken from reference TRBV7-9 and TRBJ2-7, is DTGVSQNPRHKITKRGQNVTFRCDPISEHNRLYWYRQTLGQGPEFLTYFQNEAQLEKSRLLSDRFSAERPKGSFSTLEIQRTEQGDSAMYLCASSLEAGYEQYFGPGTRLTVT.

J is TRBJ2-5 and V is TRBV2; TRBD2 matches at 8 bases. Germline V gene data show CDR1 as SNHLY and CDR2 as FYNNEI. CDR3 length: 15 residues. V lost 7 bases and J lost 2; bases outside the gene matches: 9. The CDR3 coding sequence is TGTGCCAGCATGTTCGGGGGGGGATATCAAGAGACCCAGTACTTC. Encoded protein: CASMFGGGYQETQYF.

The gene calls are TRBV7-9 and TRBJ2-3; D gene ambiguous. The CDR3 extends over 13 amino acids. Germline V lookup: CDR1 SEHNR, CDR2 FQNEAQ (reference sequence). Trimming left V 5 bases short and J 3 bases short, with 9 bases between. CDR3 sequence reads: CASSRSLTDTQYF. The CDR3 bases are TGTGCCAGCAGCCGATCCTTAACAGATACGCAGTATTTT. Looking up the rest from reference TRBV7-9 and TRBJ2-3 gives the full variable domain: DTGVSQNPRHKITKRGQNVTFRCDPISEHNRLYWYRQTLGQGPEFLTYFQNEAQLEKSRLLSDRFSAERPKGSFSTLEIQRTEQGDSAMYLCASSRSLTDTQYFGPGTRLTVL.

The chain is built from TRBV21-1 and TRBJ2-7; TRBD1, the table's D call, was not compared with the DNA. TRBV21-1 is designated a pseudogene. The CDR3 consists of 14 residues. CDR3 region: CASSSRGASYEQYF. DNA of the CDR3: TGTGCCAGCAGCAGCCGGGGGGCTTCCTACGAGCAGTACTTC.